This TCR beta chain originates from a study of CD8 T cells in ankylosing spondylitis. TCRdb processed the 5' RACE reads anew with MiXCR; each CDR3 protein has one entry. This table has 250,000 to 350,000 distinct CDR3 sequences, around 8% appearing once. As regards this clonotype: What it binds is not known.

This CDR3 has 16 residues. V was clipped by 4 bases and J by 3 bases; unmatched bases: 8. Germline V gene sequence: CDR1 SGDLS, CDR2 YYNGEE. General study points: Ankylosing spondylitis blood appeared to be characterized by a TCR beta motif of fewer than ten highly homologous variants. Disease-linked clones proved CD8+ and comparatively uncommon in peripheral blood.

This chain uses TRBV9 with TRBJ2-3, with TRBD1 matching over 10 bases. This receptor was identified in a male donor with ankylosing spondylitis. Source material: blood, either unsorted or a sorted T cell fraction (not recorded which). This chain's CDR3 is CASSKHPGQGTDTQYF. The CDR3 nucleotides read TGTGCCAGCAGCAAGCACCCGGGACAGGGGACAGATACGCAGTATTTT. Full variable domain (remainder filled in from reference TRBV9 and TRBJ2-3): DSGVTQTPKHLITATGQRVTLRCSPRSGDLSVYWYQQSLDQGLQFLIQYYNGEERAKGNILERFSAQQFPDLHSELNLSSLELGDSALYFCASSKHPGQGTDTQYFGPGTRLTVL.